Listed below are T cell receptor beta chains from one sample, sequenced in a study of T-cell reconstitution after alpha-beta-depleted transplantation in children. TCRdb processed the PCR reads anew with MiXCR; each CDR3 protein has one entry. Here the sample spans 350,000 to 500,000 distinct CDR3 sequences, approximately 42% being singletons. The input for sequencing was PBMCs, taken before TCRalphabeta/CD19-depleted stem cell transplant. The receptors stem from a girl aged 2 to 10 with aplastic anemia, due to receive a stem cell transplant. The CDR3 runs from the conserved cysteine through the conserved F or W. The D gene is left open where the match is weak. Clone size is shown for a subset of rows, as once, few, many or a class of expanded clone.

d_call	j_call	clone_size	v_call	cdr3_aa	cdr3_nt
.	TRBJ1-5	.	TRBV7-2	CASSSVGRLNQPQHF	TGTGCCAGCAGCAGTGTGGGACGGCTCAATCAGCCCCAGCATTTT
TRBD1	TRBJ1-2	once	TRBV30	CAWSKDRGFYVGYTF	TGTGCCTGGAGTAAGGACAGGGGGTTCTATGTTGGCTACACCTTC
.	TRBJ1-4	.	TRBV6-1	CASSRRTETNEKLFF	TGTGCCAGCAGTCGCCGGACAGAAACTAATGAAAAACTGTTTTTT
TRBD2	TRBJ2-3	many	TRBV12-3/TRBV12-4	CASSLAGGLLSQYF	TGTGCCAGCAGTTTGGCGGGAGGGCTTTTATCGCAGTATTTT
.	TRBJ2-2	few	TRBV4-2	CASSQDRGGYTGELFF	TGTGCCAGCAGCCAAGACAGGGGCGGGTACACCGGGGAGCTGTTTTTT
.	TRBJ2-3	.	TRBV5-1	CASSPSVGGGIDTQYF	TGCGCCAGCAGCCCCTCTGTGGGAGGGGGCATAGATACGCAGTATTTT
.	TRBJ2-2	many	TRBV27	CASSSPTGELFF	TGTGCCAGCAGTTCCCCTACCGGGGAGCTGTTTTTT
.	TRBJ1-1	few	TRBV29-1	CSVGKYLMNTEAFF	TGCAGCGTTGGAAAGTACCTTATGAACACTGAAGCTTTCTTT
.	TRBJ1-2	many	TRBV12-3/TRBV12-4	CASSLSGTNYGYTF	TGTGCCAGCAGTTTGAGTGGGACTAACTATGGCTACACCTTC
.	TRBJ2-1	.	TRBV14	CASSPTSGLVLNEQFF	TGTGCCAGCAGCCCCACTTCGGGGCTAGTTTTGAATGAGCAGTTCTTC
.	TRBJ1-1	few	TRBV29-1	CSGRKRTETEAFF	TGCAGCGGCCGGAAGAGGACAGAAACTGAAGCTTTCTTT
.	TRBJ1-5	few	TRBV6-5	CASSYNGPGNQPQHF	TGTGCCAGCAGTTACAACGGCCCAGGCAATCAGCCCCAGCATTTT
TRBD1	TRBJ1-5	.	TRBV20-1	CSARSGTGGNQPQHF	TGCAGTGCTAGATCCGGGACAGGGGGCAATCAGCCCCAGCATTTT
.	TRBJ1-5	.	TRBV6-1	CASSRDISNQPQHF	TGTGCCAGCAGCCGGGACATAAGCAATCAGCCCCAGCATTTT
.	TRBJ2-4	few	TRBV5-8	CASRSTSSGIQYF	TGTGCCAGCAGATCGACTAGTTCCGGCATTCAGTACTTC
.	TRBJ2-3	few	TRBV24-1	CATSDARIQGPDTQYF	TGTGCCACCAGTGATGCCCGAATACAGGGCCCAGATACGCAGTATTTT
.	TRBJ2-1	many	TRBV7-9	CASSLALASDSRDEQFF	TGTGCCAGCAGCTTAGCGCTGGCTAGTGATAGTAGAGATGAGCAGTTCTTC
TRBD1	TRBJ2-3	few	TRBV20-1	CSAVTGDVYTQYF	TGCAGTGCTGTGACAGGGGATGTATATACGCAGTATTTT
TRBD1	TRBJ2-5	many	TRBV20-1	CSALDRGETQYF	TGCAGTGCCTTGGACAGGGGTGAGACCCAGTACTTC
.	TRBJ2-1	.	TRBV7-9	CASSLRGSGYNEQFF	TGTGCCAGCAGCTTAAGAGGGAGCGGTTACAATGAGCAGTTCTTC
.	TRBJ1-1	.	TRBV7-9	CASSAGREAFF	TGTGCCAGCAGCGCGGGGAGAGAAGCTTTCTTT
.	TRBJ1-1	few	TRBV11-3	CASSLDHNTEAFF	TGTGCCAGCAGCTTAGATCACAACACTGAAGCTTTCTTT
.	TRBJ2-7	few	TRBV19	CASSIGGYEQYF	TGTGCCAGTAGTATAGGGGGCTACGAGCAGTACTTC
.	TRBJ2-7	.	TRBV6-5	CASSYSLSSYYEQYF	TGTGCCAGCAGTTACTCCCTTTCTAGCTACTACGAGCAGTACTTC
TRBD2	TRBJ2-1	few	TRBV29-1	CSVEWGRAVEQFF	TGCAGCGTTGAATGGGGGAGGGCCGTTGAGCAGTTCTTC
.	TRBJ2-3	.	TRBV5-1	CASSSGAGTNTDTQYF	TGCGCCAGCAGCTCTGGGGCCGGAACTAACACAGATACGCAGTATTTT
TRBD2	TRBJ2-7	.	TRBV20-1	CSAPPRGTSAYEQYF	TGCAGTGCCCCCCCTCGAGGGACTAGCGCCTACGAGCAGTACTTC
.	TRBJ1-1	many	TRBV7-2	CASSRSGPTNTEAFF	TGTGCCAGCAGCCGCTCCGGACCGACGAACACTGAAGCTTTCTTT
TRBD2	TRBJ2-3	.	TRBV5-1	CASSLATGGPPSTDTQYF	TGCGCCAGCAGCTTGGCGACGGGAGGCCCTCCTAGCACAGATACGCAGTATTTT
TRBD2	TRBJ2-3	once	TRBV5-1	CASSCGTSGTVGTDTQYF	TGCGCCAGCAGCTGCGGGACTAGCGGGACCGTTGGGACAGATACGCAGTATTTT
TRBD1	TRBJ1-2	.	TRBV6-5	CASSYLGQGSTYGYTF	TGTGCCAGCAGTTACTTAGGACAGGGCAGTACGTATGGCTACACCTTC
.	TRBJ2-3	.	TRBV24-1	CATGRDTDTQYF	TGTGCCACCGGACGAGACACAGATACGCAGTATTTT
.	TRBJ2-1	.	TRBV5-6	CASSSEGYEQFF	TGTGCCAGCAGCTCGGAGGGCTATGAGCAGTTCTTC
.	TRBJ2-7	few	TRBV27	CASSLAGTGTDEQYF	TGTGCCAGCAGTCTAGCGGGGACAGGGACCGACGAGCAGTACTTC
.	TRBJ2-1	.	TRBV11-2	CASSLRTIRTADEQFF	TGTGCCAGCAGCCTCCGGACTATCCGGACAGCCGATGAGCAGTTCTTC
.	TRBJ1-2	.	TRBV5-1	CASSTEGQVGHGYTF	TGCGCCAGCAGCACCGAGGGCCAGGTAGGACATGGCTACACCTTC
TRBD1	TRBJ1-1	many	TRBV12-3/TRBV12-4	CASSSNYRGEKTEAFF	TGTGCCAGCAGTTCTAACTACAGGGGTGAGAAAACTGAAGCTTTCTTT
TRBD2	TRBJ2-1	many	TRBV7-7	CASSPGTSGSDEQFF	TGTGCCAGCAGCCCCGGGACTAGCGGGAGCGATGAGCAGTTCTTC
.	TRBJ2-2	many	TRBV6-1	CASEGFGELFF	TGTGCCAGCGAGGGTTTCGGGGAGCTGTTTTTT
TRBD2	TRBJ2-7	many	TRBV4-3	CASSGREAPYEQYF	TGCGCCAGCAGCGGGCGGGAGGCTCCTTACGAGCAGTACTTC
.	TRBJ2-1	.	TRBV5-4	CASSQSRGYNEQFF	TGTGCCAGCAGCCAATCAAGGGGCTACAATGAGCAGTTCTTC
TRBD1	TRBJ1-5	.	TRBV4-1	CASSRPGQGGNQPQHF	TGCGCCAGCAGCCGGCCGGGACAGGGAGGAAATCAGCCCCAGCATTTT
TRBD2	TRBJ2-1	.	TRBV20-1	CSASRREGLSYNEQFF	TGCAGTGCTAGTAGACGGGAGGGCCTCTCCTACAATGAGCAGTTCTTC
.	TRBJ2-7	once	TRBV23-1	CASSRRHRCKQYF	TGCGCCAGCAGTCGCCGACATCGTTGCAAGCAGTACTTC
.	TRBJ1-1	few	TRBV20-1	CSARDRETEAFF	TGCAGTGCTAGAGATCGTGAGACTGAAGCTTTCTTT
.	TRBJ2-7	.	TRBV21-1	CASSKVQGREYGQYF	TGTGCCAGCAGCAAAGTCCAGGGCCGGGAATATGGGCAGTACTTC
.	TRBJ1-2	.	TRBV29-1	CSAGEGSSYGYTF	TGCAGCGCTGGGGAGGGATCGAGCTATGGCTACACCTTC
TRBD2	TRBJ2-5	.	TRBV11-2	CASSLTGLGLAGPQETQYF	TGTGCCAGCAGCTTAACCGGGTTAGGACTAGCGGGACCGCAAGAGACCCAGTACTTC
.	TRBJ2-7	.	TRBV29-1	CSVRRGYEQYF	TGCAGCGTCCGTAGGGGTTACGAGCAGTACTTC
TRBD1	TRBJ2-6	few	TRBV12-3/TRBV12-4	CASSLGTANSGANVLTF	TGTGCCAGCAGTCTTGGGACAGCAAACTCTGGGGCCAACGTCCTGACTTTC
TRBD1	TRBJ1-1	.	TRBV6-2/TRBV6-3	CASNPGGEWMNTEAFF	TGTGCCAGCAATCCAGGGGGCGAGTGGATGAACACTGAAGCTTTCTTT
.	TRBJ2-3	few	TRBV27	CASSFSLSSTDTQYF	TGTGCCAGCAGTTTCAGCCTTTCTAGCACAGATACGCAGTATTTT
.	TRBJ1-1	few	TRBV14	CASSQVGLSAFF	TGTGCCAGCAGCCAAGTAGGATTGAGCGCTTTCTTT